A single sample gave rise to the 11 T cell receptor beta chains below, sequenced in a study of cytotoxic CD8 clonotypes in ibrutinib-treated CLL. Sequencing used immunoSEQ multiplex PCR; TCRdb keeps in-frame clones, though not all of them. The data show a few hundred thousand clones, about 64% seen once. This material consisted of PBMCs, taken after 36 months of ibrutinib treatment. The receptors were sampled from a human donor with chronic lymphocytic leukemia.

The chain joins TRBV14 to TRBJ1-3; 9 positions match TRBD1. CDR1 is SGHDN and CDR2 is FVKESK in the germline V gene. Unmatched junction bases numbered 2, after V lost 2 bases and J lost 3 bases. This CDR3 has 15 amino acids. CDR3 loop: CASSQRTGVGNTIYF. The CDR3 nucleotides are TGTGCCAGCAGCCAACGGACAGGGGTTGGAAACACCATATATTTT.

The chain recombines TRBV9 with TRBJ2-5; perhaps TRBD1 as D (6 bases). The germline gives CDR1 SGDLS, CDR2 YYNGEE. There are 16 residues in the CDR3. Trimming removed 1 base from V and 4 bases from J, with 17 bases in between. CDR3 nucleotides: TGTGCCAGCAGCGTACATGGGGGCGGACTGGGAGAGACCCAGTACTTC. Its translation: CASSVHGGGLGETQYF.

This chain connects TRBV5-1 to TRBJ2-1, with D perhaps matching TRBD1 (5 bases). Germline V lookup: CDR1 SGHRS, CDR2 YFSETQ. V was trimmed by 0 bases and J by 7 bases, leaving 14 bases between them. The CDR3 consists of 15 residues. CDR3 DNA: TGCGCCAGCAGCTTGGGGCCGACAGTCGGAAATGAGCAGTTCTTC. It is translated as CASSLGPTVGNEQFF. The whole variable domain, remainder taken from reference TRBV5-1 and TRBJ2-1, is KAGVTQTPRYLIKTRGQQVTLSCSPISGHRSVSWYQQTPGQGLQFLFEYFSETQRNKGNFPGRFSGRQFSNSRSEMNVSTLELGDSALYLCASSLGPTVGNEQFFGPGTRLTVL.

V is TRBV4-1 and J is TRBJ1-2; 7 bases map to TRBD1. Germline V gene lookup returns CDR1 MGHRA and CDR2 YSYEKL. This CDR3 contains 13 residues. The V segment lost 5 bases and the J segment 3 bases; nucleotides outside the gene matches: 3. In nucleotides, the CDR3 is TGCGCCAGCAGCTCTGGGACAGACTATGGCTACACCTTC. It is translated as CASSSGTDYGYTF.

The V gene is TRBV29-1, the J gene TRBJ2-7; 8 nucleotides match TRBD1. J gave up 4 bases and V 7 bases, and 9 bases lay outside the gene matches. There are 13 residues in the CDR3. Germline V gives CDR1 SQVTM, CDR2 ANQGSEA. The CDR3 DNA sequence: TGCAGCGCCTATAGACAGGGGTCTTACGAGCAGTACTTC. This encodes CSAYRQGSYEQYF.

This chain connects TRBV6-5 to TRBJ1-2; 10 nucleotides agree with TRBD1. This CDR3 has 15 residues. CDR1 and CDR2 from the germline V gene are MNHEY and SVGAGI. V shed 5 bases, J shed 7 bases, and the junction held 10 bases outside the gene matches. DNA of the CDR3: TGTGCCAGCAGTCGCCGGGACAGGGGTGGTGCTGGCTACACCTTC. Its translation is CASSRRDRGGAGYTF.

This chain uses TRBV28 with TRBJ2-3; possibly TRBD2 for D (9 bases). The CDR3 sequence is 16 residues long. Per the germline V gene, CDR1 is MDHEN and CDR2 is SYDVKM. V shed 7 bases and J shed 5 bases, with 22 bases lying between them. The CDR3: CASTQGARTSEDTQYF. CDR3 coding DNA: TGTGCCAGCACTCAGGGGGCAAGGACTAGCGAAGATACGCAGTATTTT.

This chain connects TRBV19 to TRBJ1-4, with a weak D call TRBD1 (6 bases). Germline V gives CDR1 LNHDA, CDR2 SQIVND (reference sequence). The V gene lost 3 bases and the J gene lost 6 bases, with 14 bases spanning the gap. CDR3 size: 15 residues. CDR3 amino acids: CASSISGGAYEKLFF. The DNA for the CDR3 is TGTGCCAGTAGTATCTCGGGGGGCGCGTATGAAAAACTGTTTTTT.

This clone was detected a few times. This rearrangement joins TRBV7-6 to TRBJ2-7, with D hard to call. The CDR3 has 12 residues. V gave up 2 bases and J gave up 10 bases, with 12 bases separating them. Germline CDR1 is SGHVS and CDR2 is FNYEAQ. The CDR3 sequence is CASSLSDGSQYF. The DNA of the CDR3 is TGTGCCAGCAGCTTAAGCGACGGATCCCAGTACTTC. Filled out from reference TRBV7-6 and TRBJ2-7, the complete variable domain reads GAGVSQSPRYKVTKRGQDVALRCDPISGHVSLYWYRQALGQGPEFLTYFNYEAQQDKSGLPNDRFSAERPEGSISTLTIQRTEQRDSAMYRCASSLSDGSQYFGPGTRLTVT.

The chain couples TRBV28 to TRBJ1-1, with D hard to call. The ends were cut back, 5 bases at V and 0 bases at J, with 16 bases in the middle. The CDR3 runs 16 residues. In germline, CDR1 is MDHEN, CDR2 SYDVKM. The chain's CDR3 is CASSPPRRRMNTEAFF. In DNA form, the CDR3 reads TGTGCCAGCAGTCCACCTCGTCGGCGGATGAACACTGAAGCTTTCTTT. The full variable domain, in which reference TRBV28 and TRBJ1-1 provide the parts outside the CDR3, is DVKVTQSSRYLVKRTGEKVFLECVQDMDHENMFWYRQDPGLGLRLIYFSYDVKMKEKGDIPEGYSVSREKKERFSLILESASTNQTSMYLCASSPPRRRMNTEAFFGQGTRLTVV.

The chain uses TRBV7-8 and TRBJ1-2, with D tentatively TRBD1 (6 bases). The CDR3 consists of 17 residues. CDR1 is SGHVS, CDR2 FQNEAQ, per germline. V lost 4 bases and J 5 bases, leaving 23 bases between the germline ends. Here the CDR3 DNA reads TGTGCCAGCAGCTCCACCTCGTTTCAGGCGGGGGCTTATGGCTACACCTTC. Residues: CASSSTSFQAGAYGYTF.